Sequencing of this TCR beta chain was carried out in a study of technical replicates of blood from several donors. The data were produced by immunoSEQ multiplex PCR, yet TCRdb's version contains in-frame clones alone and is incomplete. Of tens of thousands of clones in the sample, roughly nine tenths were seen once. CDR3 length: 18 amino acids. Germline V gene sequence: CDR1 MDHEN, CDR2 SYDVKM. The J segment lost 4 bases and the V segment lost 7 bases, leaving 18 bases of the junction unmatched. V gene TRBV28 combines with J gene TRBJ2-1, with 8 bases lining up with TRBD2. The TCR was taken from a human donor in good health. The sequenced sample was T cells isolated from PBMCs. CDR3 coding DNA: TGTGCCAGCATCCCAAGGAGCGTGGTTGCGGGAGGATACAATGAGCAGTTCTTC. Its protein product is CASIPRSVVAGGYNEQFF. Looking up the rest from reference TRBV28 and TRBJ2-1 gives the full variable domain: DVKVTQSSRYLVKRTGEKVFLECVQDMDHENMFWYRQDPGLGLRLIYFSYDVKMKEKGDIPEGYSVSREKKERFSLILESASTNQTSMYLCASIPRSVVAGGYNEQFFGPGTRLTVL.